What follows are 30 T cell receptor beta chains derived from one specimen sequenced in a study of shared clonotypes between healthy human individuals. The protocol was immunoSEQ multiplex PCR, while the TCRdb copy is restricted to in-frame clones and leaves out a portion. The profile covers approximately 500,000 clones, with more than 65% appearing a single time and 9.5% to 15% taken by the ten largest. The source material was PBMCs. The receptors originated from a woman in her 40s in good health. Some clones in this sample may be carry-over from other donors' samples.

By share, this clone ranks as medium-sized (0.01 to 0.1%). In the same sample, other DNA sequences code for this CDR3. The chain carries TRBV6-4 and TRBJ2-6; no firm D call. CDR1 and CDR2 from the germline V gene are MRHNA and SNTAGT. V was cut by 2 bases and J by 1 base, with 6 bases left in between. This CDR3 has 15 residues. Here the CDR3 reads CASSDTRSGANVLTF. CDR3 in DNA: TGTGCCAGCAGTGACACGCGATCTGGGGCCAACGTCCTGACTTTC.

The rearrangement links TRBV11-2 to TRBJ2-2; D remains ambiguous. Germline V gene sequence: CDR1 SGHAT, CDR2 FQNNGV. V was shortened by 2 bases and J by 2 bases, with 9 bases between the two germline ends. This CDR3 comprises 15 residues. The chain's CDR3 is CASSLLGYNTGELFF. The CDR3 nucleotides are TGTGCCAGCAGCTTATTGGGCTACAACACCGGGGAGCTGTTTTTT.

In its sample, this clone was seen a few times. The chain couples TRBV6-5 to TRBJ2-2; D gene ambiguous. The germline V and J ends were trimmed by 2 bases and 0 bases, with 10 bases remaining between them. The CDR3 is made up of 16 amino acids. Germline loops: CDR1 MNHEY, CDR2 SVGAGI. The CDR3 is CASSYVTITNTGELFF. The CDR3 DNA is TGTGCCAGCAGTTACGTGACAATTACGAACACCGGGGAGCTGTTTTTT.

The CDR3 spells CATSSSSTGELFF. For the CDR3, the DNA is TGTGCCACGTCCTCTAGTTCCACCGGGGAGCTGTTTTTT. V and J are TRBV6-5 and TRBJ2-2; no firm D call. CDR1 MNHEY and CDR2 SVGAGI come from the germline V gene. The CDR3 has 13 amino acids. Trimming stripped 10 bases from V and 4 bases from J, with 13 bases between.

The chain combines TRBV13 with TRBJ2-7; D possibly corresponds to TRBD1 (5 bases). Germline V gene data show CDR1 as PRHDT and CDR2 as FYEKMQ (reference sequence). Deletions cut 1 base from V and 2 bases from J, with 9 bases between. The CDR3 sequence is 14 residues long. CDR3: CASSLEGQTYEQYF. In DNA, the CDR3 is TGTGCCAGCAGCTTAGAGGGGCAAACCTACGAGCAGTACTTC.

This clone was observed a handful of times. The genes are TRBV28 and TRBJ1-2; TRBD1 aligns across 9 bases. The CDR3 is made up of 17 amino acids. The germline V gene has CDR1 MDHEN and CDR2 SYDVKM. With V trimmed by 6 bases and J by 1 base, 12 bases remained unmatched. The CDR3 is CASSLPGTGSFNYGYTF. CDR3 bases: TGTGCCAGCAGCCTGCCCGGGACAGGGTCGTTTAACTATGGCTACACCTTC.

This clone has more than one count but fewer than ten. This chain links TRBV30 with TRBJ2-7; D perhaps matches TRBD2 (6 bases). CDR1 is GTSNPN, CDR2 SVGIG, per germline (reference sequence). The CDR3 is 13 amino acids. Trimming took off 3 bases at V and 3 bases at J, with 12 bases between the two ends. The CDR3 nucleotides are TGTGCCTGGAGGGGGGGAGCCGGCTACGAGCAGTACTTC. Amino acids: CAWRGGAGYEQYF.

The sample holds a few counts of this clone. The V gene is TRBV9, the J gene TRBJ2-5; 8 positions match TRBD1. The CDR3 consists of 17 residues. V gave up 4 bases and J gave up 4 bases; unmatched junction bases: 15. Germline V lookup: CDR1 SGDLS, CDR2 YYNGEE. This CDR3 is CASSLQPIGTGLETQYF. Written as DNA, the CDR3 is TGTGCCAGCAGCCTTCAGCCGATCGGGACAGGCCTAGAGACCCAGTACTTC.

V usage is TRBV4-1 and J usage is TRBJ1-2; a weak D match, TRBD1 (6 bases). The ends were cut back, 0 bases at V and 8 bases at J, with 16 bases in the middle. The CDR3 has 15 amino acids. From germline, CDR1 is MGHRA and CDR2 YSYEKL. The CDR3 region is CASSQEAGVVRGYTF. Written as DNA, the CDR3 is TGCGCCAGCAGCCAAGAGGCAGGGGTGGTACGAGGCTACACCTTC.

V usage is TRBV5-6 and J usage is TRBJ2-7; D possibly corresponds to TRBD2 (5 bases). Trimming took 4 bases from V and 6 from J, leaving 14 bases between them. The CDR3 sequence is 13 residues long. CDR1 is SGHDT, CDR2 YYEEEE, per germline. CDR3 DNA: TGTGCCAGCAGCCGATACGGACTCTCCGAGCAGTACTTC. As protein: CASSRYGLSEQYF.

Here the CDR3 reads CASSQEARGGSAYEQYF. The CDR3 bases are TGTGCCAGCAGCCAAGAGGCGCGCGGCGGGAGCGCGTACGAGCAGTACTTC. The J gene is TRBJ2-7, the V gene TRBV4-2; 7 nucleotides agree with TRBD2. The junction had 12 bases not matched to a gene; V was cut back by 0 bases and J by 4 bases. The CDR3 length is 17 residues. Germline assignment: CDR1 LGHNA and CDR2 YNFKEQ.

The chain couples TRBV9 to TRBJ1-1; D is ambiguous. The V gene lost 0 bases and the J gene lost 2 bases, with 8 bases spanning the gap. The CDR3 covers 14 residues. Germline CDR1 is SGDLS and CDR2 is YYNGEE. The CDR3 bases are TGTGCCAGCAGCGTAGGCGACGGAAACACTGAAGCTTTCTTT. Translating gives CASSVGDGNTEAFF.

The V call is TRBV7-8, the J call TRBJ2-1; TRBD1 is a possible D gene (6 bases). From germline, CDR1 is SGHVS and CDR2 FQNEAQ. This CDR3 is 15 amino acids long. Trimming took off 5 bases at V and 9 bases at J, with 20 bases between the two ends. The CDR3 coding sequence is TGTGCCAGCAGCGGCCCCCCAGGGGTTTTGGGTGAGCAGTTCTTC. Its translation: CASSGPPGVLGEQFF.

This clone occurred many times. The chain couples TRBV19 to TRBJ1-2; D ambiguous. Trimming pared 1 base from V and 6 bases from J, leaving 12 bases between. Germline loops: CDR1 LNHDA, CDR2 SQIVND (reference sequence). The CDR3 covers 14 residues. This chain's CDR3 is CASSIGRLWDGYTF. CDR3 bases: TGTGCCAGTAGTATAGGACGACTATGGGATGGCTACACCTTC.

The gene calls are TRBV28 and TRBJ1-5, with D hard to call. The length of the CDR3 is 12 residues. The germline CDR1 and CDR2 sequences are MDHEN and SYDVKM. The V gene lost 5 bases and the J gene lost 7 bases, with 9 bases spanning the gap. CDR3: CASSPPQQPQHF. The CDR3 bases are TGTGCCAGCAGTCCCCCCCAACAGCCCCAGCATTTT.

The chain combines TRBV5-1 with TRBJ2-7; either TRBD1 or TRBD2 may supply D (5 bases each). Trimming stripped 7 bases from V and 2 bases from J, with 16 bases between. The CDR3 is 14 residues long. Germline V gene sequence: CDR1 SGHRS, CDR2 YFSETQ. In DNA, the CDR3 is TGCGCCAGCCGGGCCGGGACGACAACCTACGAGCAGTACTTC. It is translated as CASRAGTTTYEQYF.

The rearrangement links TRBV14 to TRBJ2-3; D remains unclear. This CDR3 is 11 amino acids long. The V gene lost 3 bases and the J gene lost 5 bases, with 3 bases spanning the gap. CDR1 is SGHDN, CDR2 FVKESK, per germline. The DNA for the CDR3 is TGTGCCAGCAGCCACCTAGATACGCAGTATTTT. This codes for CASSHLDTQYF.

The chain is built from TRBV18 and TRBJ2-3; D is unclear. Germline-derived CDR1 and CDR2 are KGHSH and LQKENI. Trimming pared 2 bases from V and 0 bases from J, leaving 6 bases between. The CDR3 contains 14 residues. CDR3 in DNA: TGTGCCAGCTCACCAATAGCTAGCACAGATACGCAGTATTTT. This encodes CASSPIASTDTQYF. Variable domain in full (rest from reference TRBV18 and TRBJ2-3): NAGVMQNPRHLVRRRGQEARLRCSPMKGHSHVYWYRQLPEEGLKFMVYLQKENIIDESGMPKERFSAEFPKEGPSILRIQQVVRGDSAAYFCASSPIASTDTQYFGPGTRLTVL.

The CDR3 protein is CASRNWRELNISEQYF. CDR3 DNA sequence: TGTGCCAGCAGGAACTGGCGGGAGCTTAATATATCGGAGCAGTACTTC. The J gene is TRBJ2-7, the V gene TRBV11-2; 7 bases are shared with TRBD2. The ends lost 6 bases at V and 7 bases at J; junction bases unmatched: 18. There are 16 residues in the CDR3. CDR1 and CDR2 (germline): SGHAT, FQNNGV.

This sequence joins TRBV6-6 and TRBJ2-3, with no clear D. The CDR3 consists of 12 residues. The V gene lost 6 bases and the J gene lost 6 bases, with 10 bases spanning the gap. Germline-derived CDR1 and CDR2 are MNHNY and SVGAGI (reference sequence). CDR3 sequence (DNA): TGTGCCAGCAGCCTCTTGGTGGATACGCAGTATTTT. Encoded protein: CASSLLVDTQYF.

The V gene is TRBV28, the J gene TRBJ2-7, with TRBD1 identical over 10 bases. V shed 6 bases and J 6 bases; nucleotides not matched to a gene: 8. Germline V lookup: CDR1 MDHEN, CDR2 SYDVKM. The CDR3 length is 14 residues. In nucleotides, the CDR3 is TGTGCCAGCAGACCCGACAGGGGGCAAGGCGAGCAGTACTTC. This gives the protein CASRPDRGQGEQYF.

The chain combines TRBV19 with TRBJ1-1; D gene ambiguous. Germline lookup yields CDR1 LNHDA and CDR2 SQIVND (reference sequence). The V gene lost 1 base and the J gene lost 4 bases, with 7 bases spanning the gap. The CDR3 covers 13 residues. The CDR3 sequence: CASSIGRATEAFF. The CDR3 DNA is TGTGCCAGTAGTATAGGCCGCGCCACTGAAGCTTTCTTT.

Details on this clone: A read error may account for a junction end that differs from germline. The same CDR3 also results from other DNA sequences found in this sample. V usage is TRBV30 and J usage is TRBJ1-5, with D unresolved. Germline values: CDR1 GTSNPN, CDR2 SVGIG (reference sequence). This CDR3 has 13 residues. The CDR3 loop is CAWTRYLNQPQHF. The CDR3, as DNA: TGTGCCTGGACCCGGTACCTCAATCAACCCCAGCATTTT.

A word on this clone: This likely stems from a read error, as it lies one base from a far larger clone. The CDR3 nucleotides are TGTGCCAGCAGTCCCAAGGGGAACACTGAAGCTTTCTTT. It yields the protein CASSPKGNTEAFF. The V call is TRBV25-1, the J call TRBJ1-1, with D unclear. This CDR3 region has 13 residues. Germline CDR1 reads MGHDK; CDR2 reads SYGVNS. V gave up 5 bases and J gave up 1 base, with 8 bases separating them.

This clone occurred a few times. The V and J genes are TRBV18 and TRBJ2-5, with D tentatively TRBD1 or TRBD2 (5 bases each). Germline CDR1 and CDR2: KGHSH and LQKENI. This CDR3 region has 15 residues. Deletions cut 2 bases from V and 2 bases from J, with 12 bases between. CDR3: CASSPGTAAQETQYF. In DNA form, the CDR3 reads TGTGCCAGCTCACCAGGGACGGCTGCACAAGAGACCCAGTACTTC. The whole variable domain, filled in from reference TRBV18 and TRBJ2-5, reads NAGVMQNPRHLVRRRGQEARLRCSPMKGHSHVYWYRQLPEEGLKFMVYLQKENIIDESGMPKERFSAEFPKEGPSILRIQQVVRGDSAAYFCASSPGTAAQETQYFGPGTRLLVL.

As regards this clone: This likely stems from a read error, as it lies one base from a far larger clone. Within the sample, other DNA sequences also encode this same CDR3. CDR3: CASSTPGHRTDTQYF. CDR3 nucleotides: TGTGCCAGCAGCACCCCGGGACACCGCACCGATACGCAGTATTTT. The chain combines TRBV28 with TRBJ2-3; D is possibly TRBD1 (6 bases). CDR1 and CDR2 (germline): MDHEN, SYDVKM. The CDR3 consists of 15 residues.

CDR3 nucleotide sequence: TGTGCCAGCAGTTACGAAACAGGTACCGGGGAGCTGTTTTTT. This codes for CASSYETGTGELFF. The chain links TRBV6-6 to TRBJ2-2, with D perhaps matching TRBD1 (5 bases). The CDR3 runs 14 residues. The V end lost 2 bases, the J end lost 5 bases, and 9 bases lay between the germline ends. Looked up from germline, CDR1 is MNHNY and CDR2 is SVGAGI (reference sequence).

Notes on this clone: The likely explanation is a read error, given a far larger clone one base away. The sample carries other DNA sequences with the same CDR3. The gene calls are TRBV7-9 and TRBJ1-2, with D possibly matching TRBD1 (6 bases). CDR3 length: 13 amino acids. Germline CDR1 and CDR2: SEHNR and FQNEAQ (reference sequence). The DNA for the CDR3 is TGTGCTAGCAGCTGGGGACAAAACTATGGCTACACCTTC. Translation gives CASSWGQNYGYTF. The variable domain in full, completed from reference TRBV7-9 and TRBJ1-2, reads DTGVSQNPRHKITKRGQNVTFRCDPISEHNRLYWYRQTLGQGPEFLTYFQNEAQLEKSRLLSDRFSAERPKGSFSTLEIQRTEQGDSAMYLCASSWGQNYGYTFGSGTRLTVV.

V is TRBV29-1 and J is TRBJ2-1; D unclear. Germline lookup yields CDR1 SQVTM and CDR2 ANQGSEA. CDR3 length: 14 residues. V was clipped by 3 bases and J by 6 bases, with 15 bases between them. The CDR3 spells CSVDPPPVLNEQFF. DNA for the CDR3: TGCAGCGTTGACCCTCCTCCTGTCCTCAATGAGCAGTTCTTC.

This clone was observed a handful of times. The chain employs TRBV28 and TRBJ1-5; D not resolved. The germline CDR1 and CDR2 sequences are MDHEN and SYDVKM. The CDR3 spans 12 residues. The germline V and J ends were trimmed by 7 bases and 7 bases, with 11 bases remaining between them. For the CDR3, the DNA is TGTGCCAGCAATGGATACGGGCAGCCCCAGCATTTT. Translating it yields CASNGYGQPQHF. The whole variable domain, filled in from reference TRBV28 and TRBJ1-5, reads DVKVTQSSRYLVKRTGEKVFLECVQDMDHENMFWYRQDPGLGLRLIYFSYDVKMKEKGDIPEGYSVSREKKERFSLILESASTNQTSMYLCASNGYGQPQHFGDGTRLSIL.